This T cell receptor (beta chain) was obtained from a study of Graves' ophthalmopathy and Graves' hyperthyroidism. Looking at the study overall: At the time of initial diagnosis and before any treatment, peripheral blood was collected. Study outcomes and limitations: Blood also held most thyroid clonotypes expanded above 0.001 frequency.

From fresh peripheral blood, around 9.3 ml in volume, the PBMCs were obtained. The TCR beta CDR3 regions underwent amplification from RNA transcripts. After a first-round RT-PCR with HTBI primers, a second-round multiplex PCR was run. One entry per CDR3 protein, called by TCRdb with MiXCR from the multiplex PCR reads. The data contain about 660,000 distinct CDR3 sequences, about two fifths of them seen just once; the ten biggest clones take up roughly 3.5%. A word on this clonotype: No antigen is known for it.

Sequencing was performed on peripheral blood. This receptor was identified in an adult man with Graves' ophthalmopathy.

This chain's CDR3 is CAISRRVGNEKLFF. CDR3 in DNA: TGTGCCATCAGCCGGAGGGTCGGGAATGAAAAACTGTTTTTT. The rearrangement uses TRBV19 and TRBJ1-4; D not certain. V was cut by 10 bases and J by 5 bases, with 17 bases left in between. CDR1 and CDR2 (germline): LNHDA, SQIVND (reference sequence). The CDR3 has 14 residues.